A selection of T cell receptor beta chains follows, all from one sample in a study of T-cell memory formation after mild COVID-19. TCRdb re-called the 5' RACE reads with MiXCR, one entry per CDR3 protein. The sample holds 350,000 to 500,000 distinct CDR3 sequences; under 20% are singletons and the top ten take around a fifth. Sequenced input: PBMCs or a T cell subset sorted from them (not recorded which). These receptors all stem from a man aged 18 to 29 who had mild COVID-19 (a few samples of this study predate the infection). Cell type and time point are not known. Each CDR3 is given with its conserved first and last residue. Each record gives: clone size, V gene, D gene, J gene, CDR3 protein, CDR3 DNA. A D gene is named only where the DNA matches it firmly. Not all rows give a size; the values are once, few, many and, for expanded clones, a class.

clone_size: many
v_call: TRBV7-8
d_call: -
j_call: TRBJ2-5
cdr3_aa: CASSGAGQQETQYF
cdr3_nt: TGTGCCAGCAGCGGGGCGGGACAGCAAGAGACCCAGTACTTC

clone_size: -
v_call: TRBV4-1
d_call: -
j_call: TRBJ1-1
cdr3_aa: CASSQDYRNTEAFF
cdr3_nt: TGCGCCAGCAGCCAAGATTACAGGAACACTGAAGCTTTCTTT

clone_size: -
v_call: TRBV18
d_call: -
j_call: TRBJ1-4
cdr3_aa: CASSPTHTTNEKLFF
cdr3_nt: TGTGCCAGCTCACCAACTCATACAACTAATGAAAAACTGTTTTTT

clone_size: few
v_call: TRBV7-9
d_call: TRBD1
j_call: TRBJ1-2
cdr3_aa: CASRGGWTGRNYGYTF
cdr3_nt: TGTGCCAGCAGGGGAGGATGGACAGGGAGGAACTATGGCTACACCTTC

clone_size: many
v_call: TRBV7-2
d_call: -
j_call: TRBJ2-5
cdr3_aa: CASSPSETQYF
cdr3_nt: TGTGCCAGCAGCCCTTCGGAGACCCAGTACTTC

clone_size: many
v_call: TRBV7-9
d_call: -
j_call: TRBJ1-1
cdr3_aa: CASSRSGPLEEAFF
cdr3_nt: TGTGCCAGCAGCCGATCGGGTCCGCTGGAGGAAGCTTTCTTT

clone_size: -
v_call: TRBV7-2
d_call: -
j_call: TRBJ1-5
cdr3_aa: CASSLEGWGNQPQHF
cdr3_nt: TGTGCCAGCAGCTTAGAGGGCTGGGGCAATCAGCCCCAGCATTTT

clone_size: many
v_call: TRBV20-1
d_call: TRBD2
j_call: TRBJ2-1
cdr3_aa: CSAHSGGADSYNEQFF
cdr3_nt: TGCAGTGCGCATTCGGGGGGGGCAGACTCCTACAATGAGCAGTTCTTC

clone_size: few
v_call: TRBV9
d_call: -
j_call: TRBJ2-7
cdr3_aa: CASSVAGGQGYEQYF
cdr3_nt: TGTGCCAGCAGCGTAGCTGGGGGTCAGGGGTACGAGCAGTACTTC

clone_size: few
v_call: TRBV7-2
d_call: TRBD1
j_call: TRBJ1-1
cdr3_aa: CASSLETGYTEAFF
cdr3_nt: TGTGCCAGCAGCTTAGAGACAGGGTACACTGAAGCTTTCTTT

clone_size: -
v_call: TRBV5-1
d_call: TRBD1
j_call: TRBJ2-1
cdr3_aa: CASSLQGGPSDEQFF
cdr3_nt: TGCGCCAGCAGCTTACAGGGGGGCCCTAGCGATGAGCAGTTCTTC

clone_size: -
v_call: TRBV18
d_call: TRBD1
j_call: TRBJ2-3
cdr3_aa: CASSLGTGENTQYF
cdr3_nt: TGTGCCAGCTCCCTGGGGACAGGGGAAAATACGCAGTATTTT

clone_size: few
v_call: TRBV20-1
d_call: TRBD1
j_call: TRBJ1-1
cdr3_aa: CSAWTGGMNTEAFF
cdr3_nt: TGCAGCGCCTGGACAGGAGGAATGAACACTGAAGCTTTCTTT

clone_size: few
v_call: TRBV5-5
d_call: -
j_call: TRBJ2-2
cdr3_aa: CASSFRLFGELFF
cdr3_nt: TGTGCCAGCAGCTTCCGCCTATTTGGGGAGCTGTTTTTT

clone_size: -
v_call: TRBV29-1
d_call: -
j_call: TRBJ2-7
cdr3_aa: CSVRRGGTYEQYF
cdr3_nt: TGCAGCGTTAGGAGGGGGGGGACCTACGAGCAGTACTTC

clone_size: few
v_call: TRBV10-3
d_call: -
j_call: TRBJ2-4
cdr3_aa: CAISESSGYIQYF
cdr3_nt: TGTGCCATCAGTGAGTCGTCAGGATACATTCAGTACTTC

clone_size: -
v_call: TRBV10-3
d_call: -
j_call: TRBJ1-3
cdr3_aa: CAISDQLLYGNTIYF
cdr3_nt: TGTGCCATCAGTGATCAGCTACTTTATGGAAACACCATATATTTT

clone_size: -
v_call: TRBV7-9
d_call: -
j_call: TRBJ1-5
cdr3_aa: CASSFGGDGSNQPQHF
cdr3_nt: TGTGCCAGCAGCTTTGGGGGCGATGGAAGCAATCAGCCCCAGCATTTT

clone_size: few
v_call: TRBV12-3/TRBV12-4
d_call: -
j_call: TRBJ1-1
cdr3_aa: CASRPGQNGEAFF
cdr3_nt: TGTGCCAGCAGACCAGGCCAGAACGGTGAAGCTTTCTTT

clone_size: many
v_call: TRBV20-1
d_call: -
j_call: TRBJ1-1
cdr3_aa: CSARDMGNTEAFF
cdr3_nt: TGCAGTGCTAGAGATATGGGTAACACTGAAGCTTTCTTT

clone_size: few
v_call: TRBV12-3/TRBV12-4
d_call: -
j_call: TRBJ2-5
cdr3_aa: CASSHEPETQYF
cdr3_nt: TGTGCCAGCAGCCATGAACCGGAGACCCAGTACTTC

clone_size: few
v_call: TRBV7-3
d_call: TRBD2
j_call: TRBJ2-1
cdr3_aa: CASSFSGGGNEQFF
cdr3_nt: TGTGCCAGCAGCTTTAGCGGGGGTGGTAATGAGCAGTTCTTC

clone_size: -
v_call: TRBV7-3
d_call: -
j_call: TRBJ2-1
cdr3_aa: CASSFRGTSNEQFF
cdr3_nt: TGTGCCAGCAGCTTTCGGGGGACTTCGAATGAGCAGTTCTTC

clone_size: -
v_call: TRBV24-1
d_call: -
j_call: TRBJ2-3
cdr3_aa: CATSAPDGGSTDTQYF
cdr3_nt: TGTGCCACCAGTGCCCCTGATGGGGGGAGCACAGATACGCAGTATTTT

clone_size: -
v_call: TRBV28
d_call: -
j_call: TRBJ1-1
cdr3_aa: CASSWDGGTEAFF
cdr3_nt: TGTGCCAGCAGTTGGGACGGGGGCACTGAAGCTTTCTTT

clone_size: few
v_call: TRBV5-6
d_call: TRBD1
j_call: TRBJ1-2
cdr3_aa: CASSYRGRGYTF
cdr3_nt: TGTGCCAGCAGCTACAGGGGGCGCGGCTACACCTTC

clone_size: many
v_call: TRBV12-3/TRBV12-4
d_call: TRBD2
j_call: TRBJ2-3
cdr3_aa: CASSLNFRFVGTSPADTQYF
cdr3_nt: TGTGCCAGCAGTTTAAATTTTCGTTTTGTGGGGACTAGCCCCGCAGATACGCAGTATTTT

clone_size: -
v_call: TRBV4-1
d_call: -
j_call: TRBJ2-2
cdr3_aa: CASSQPPRGGELFF
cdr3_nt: TGCGCCAGCAGCCAGCCTCCTAGGGGCGGGGAGCTGTTTTTT

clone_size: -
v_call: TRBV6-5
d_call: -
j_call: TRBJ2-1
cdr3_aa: CASSYRPRADNEQFF
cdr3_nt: TGTGCCAGCAGTTACCGACCGCGGGCAGACAATGAGCAGTTCTTC